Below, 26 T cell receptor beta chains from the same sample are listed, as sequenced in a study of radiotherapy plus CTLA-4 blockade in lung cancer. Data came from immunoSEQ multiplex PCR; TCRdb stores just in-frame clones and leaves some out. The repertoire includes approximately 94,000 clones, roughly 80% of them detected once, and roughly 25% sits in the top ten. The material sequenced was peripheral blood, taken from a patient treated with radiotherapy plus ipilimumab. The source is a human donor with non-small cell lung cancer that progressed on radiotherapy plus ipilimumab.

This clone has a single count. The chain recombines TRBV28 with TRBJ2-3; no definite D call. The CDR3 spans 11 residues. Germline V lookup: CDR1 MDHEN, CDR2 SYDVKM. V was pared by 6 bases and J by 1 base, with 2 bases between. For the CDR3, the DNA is TGTGCCAGCAGAGGCACAGATACGCAGTATTTT. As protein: CASRGTDTQYF.

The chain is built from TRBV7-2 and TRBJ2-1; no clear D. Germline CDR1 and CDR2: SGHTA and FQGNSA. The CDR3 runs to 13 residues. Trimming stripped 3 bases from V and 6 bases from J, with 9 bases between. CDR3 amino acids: CASSFEFGNEQFF. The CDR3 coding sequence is TGTGCCAGCAGCTTCGAATTCGGCAATGAGCAGTTCTTC.

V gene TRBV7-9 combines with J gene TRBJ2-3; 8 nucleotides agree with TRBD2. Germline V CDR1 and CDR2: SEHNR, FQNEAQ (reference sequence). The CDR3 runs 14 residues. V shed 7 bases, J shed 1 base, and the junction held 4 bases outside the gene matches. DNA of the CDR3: TGTGCCAGCACCAAGCGGGAGCGCACAGATACGCAGTATTTT. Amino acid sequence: CASTKRERTDTQYF. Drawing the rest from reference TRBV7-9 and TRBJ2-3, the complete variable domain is DTGVSQNPRHKITKRGQNVTFRCDPISEHNRLYWYRQTLGQGPEFLTYFQNEAQLEKSRLLSDRFSAERPKGSFSTLEIQRTEQGDSAMYLCASTKRERTDTQYFGPGTRLTVL.

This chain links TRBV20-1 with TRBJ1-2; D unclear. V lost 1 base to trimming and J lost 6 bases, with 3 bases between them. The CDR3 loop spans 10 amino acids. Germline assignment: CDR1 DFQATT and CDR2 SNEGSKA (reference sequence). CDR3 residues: CSARGDGYTF. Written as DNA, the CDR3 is TGCAGTGCTAGAGGGGATGGCTACACCTTC.

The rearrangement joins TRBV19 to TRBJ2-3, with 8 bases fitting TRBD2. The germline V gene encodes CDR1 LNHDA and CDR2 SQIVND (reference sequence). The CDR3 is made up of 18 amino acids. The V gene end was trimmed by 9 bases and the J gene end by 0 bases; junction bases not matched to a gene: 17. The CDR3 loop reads CARDGIAGMSYSTDTQYF. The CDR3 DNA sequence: TGTGCCAGGGACGGGATAGCGGGAATGAGTTACAGCACAGATACGCAGTATTTT.

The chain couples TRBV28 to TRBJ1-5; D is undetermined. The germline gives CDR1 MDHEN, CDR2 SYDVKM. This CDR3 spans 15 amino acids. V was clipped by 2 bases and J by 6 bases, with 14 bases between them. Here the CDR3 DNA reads TGTGCCAGCAGTTTAACGGCGGGTCCTAGTCAGCCCCAGCATTTT. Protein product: CASSLTAGPSQPQHF.

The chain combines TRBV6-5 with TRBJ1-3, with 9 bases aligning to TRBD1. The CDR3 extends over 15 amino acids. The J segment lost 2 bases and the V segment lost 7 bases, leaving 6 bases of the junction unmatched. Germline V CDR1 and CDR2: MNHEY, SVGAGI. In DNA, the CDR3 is TGTGCCAGCACCCGGACAGGGGTAGCTGGAAACACCATATATTTT. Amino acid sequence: CASTRTGVAGNTIYF.

CDR3 nucleotides: TGTGCCAGCAGCTCCGGGGCGGTCGGAAACACCATATATTTT. Amino acids: CASSSGAVGNTIYF. The chain uses TRBV7-3 and TRBJ1-3; D might be TRBD1 (5 bases). The V gene's germline CDR1 is SGHTA and CDR2 FQGTGA. CDR3 length equals 14 residues. The ends were cut back, 4 bases at V and 4 bases at J, with 11 bases in the middle.

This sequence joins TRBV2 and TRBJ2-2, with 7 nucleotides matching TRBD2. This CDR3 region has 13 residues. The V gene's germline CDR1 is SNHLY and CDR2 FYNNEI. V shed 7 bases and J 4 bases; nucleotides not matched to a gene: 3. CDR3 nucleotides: TGTGCCAGCACTAGCGGCGTCACCGGGGAGCTGTTTTTT. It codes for CASTSGVTGELFF.

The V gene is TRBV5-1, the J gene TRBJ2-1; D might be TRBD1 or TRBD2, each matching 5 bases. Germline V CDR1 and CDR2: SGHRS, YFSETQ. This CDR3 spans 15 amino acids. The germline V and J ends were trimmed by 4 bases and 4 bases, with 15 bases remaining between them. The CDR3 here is CASSRTGTGYNEQFF. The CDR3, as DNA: TGCGCCAGCAGCAGGACCGGGACGGGATACAATGAGCAGTTCTTC.

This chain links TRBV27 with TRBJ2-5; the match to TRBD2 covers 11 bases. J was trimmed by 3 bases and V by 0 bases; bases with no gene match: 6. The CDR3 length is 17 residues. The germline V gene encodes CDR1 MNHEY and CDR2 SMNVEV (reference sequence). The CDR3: CASSLSGTSGREETQYF. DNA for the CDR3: TGTGCCAGCAGTTTATCAGGGACTAGCGGTAGAGAAGAGACCCAGTACTTC.

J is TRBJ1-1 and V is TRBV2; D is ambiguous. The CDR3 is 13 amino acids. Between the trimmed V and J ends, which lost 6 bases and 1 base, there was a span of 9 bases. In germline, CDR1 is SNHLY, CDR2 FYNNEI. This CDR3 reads CASSAEGNTEAFF. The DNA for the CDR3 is TGTGCCAGCAGCGCCGAAGGGAACACTGAAGCTTTCTTT.

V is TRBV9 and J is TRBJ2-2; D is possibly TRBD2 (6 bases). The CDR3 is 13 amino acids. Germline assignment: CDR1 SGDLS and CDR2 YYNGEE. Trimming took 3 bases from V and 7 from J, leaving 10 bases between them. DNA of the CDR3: TGTGCCAGCAGCGGGGACGGGAGCGGGGAGCTGTTTTTT. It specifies CASSGDGSGELFF.

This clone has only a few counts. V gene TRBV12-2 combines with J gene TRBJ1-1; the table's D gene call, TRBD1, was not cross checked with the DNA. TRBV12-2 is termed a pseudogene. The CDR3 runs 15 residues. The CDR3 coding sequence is TGTGCAAGTCGCCTTCACTCCACAGGGCACACTGAAGCTTTCTTT. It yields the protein CASRLHSTGHTEAFF.

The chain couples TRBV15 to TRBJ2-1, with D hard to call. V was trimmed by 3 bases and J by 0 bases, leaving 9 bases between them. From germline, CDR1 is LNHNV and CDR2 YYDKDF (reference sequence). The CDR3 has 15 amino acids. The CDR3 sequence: CATSRKLSSYNEQFF. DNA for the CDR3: TGTGCCACCAGCAGGAAGCTGAGCTCCTACAATGAGCAGTTCTTC.

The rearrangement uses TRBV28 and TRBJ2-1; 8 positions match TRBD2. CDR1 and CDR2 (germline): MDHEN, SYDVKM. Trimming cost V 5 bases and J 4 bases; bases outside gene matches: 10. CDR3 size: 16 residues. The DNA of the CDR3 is TGTGCCAGCAGTCCTATAGCGGGGACCCGTTACAATGAGCAGTTCTTC. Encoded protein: CASSPIAGTRYNEQFF.

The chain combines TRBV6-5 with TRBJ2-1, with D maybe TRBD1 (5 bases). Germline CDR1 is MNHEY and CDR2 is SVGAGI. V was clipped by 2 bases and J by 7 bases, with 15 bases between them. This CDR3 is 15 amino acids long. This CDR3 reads CASSYLITGFNEQFF. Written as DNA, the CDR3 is TGTGCCAGCAGTTACCTCATAACAGGCTTTAATGAGCAGTTCTTC.

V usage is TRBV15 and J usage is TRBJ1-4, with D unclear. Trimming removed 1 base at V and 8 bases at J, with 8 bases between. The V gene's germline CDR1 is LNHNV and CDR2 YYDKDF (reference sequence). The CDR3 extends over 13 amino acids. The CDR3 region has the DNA TGTGCCACCAGCAGAGTCTTGGAGGAAAAACTGTTTTTT. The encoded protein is CATSRVLEEKLFF. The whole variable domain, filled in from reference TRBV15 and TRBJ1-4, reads DAMVIQNPRYQVTQFGKPVTLSCSQTLNHNVMYWYQQKSSQAPKLLFHYYDKDFNNEADTPDNFQSRRPNTSFCFLDIRSPGLGDTAMYLCATSRVLEEKLFFGSGTQLSVL.

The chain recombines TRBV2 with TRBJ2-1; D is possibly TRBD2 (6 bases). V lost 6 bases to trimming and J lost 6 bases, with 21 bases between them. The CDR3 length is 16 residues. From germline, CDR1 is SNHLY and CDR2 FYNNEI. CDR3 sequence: CASSVEGAGLANEQFF. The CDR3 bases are TGTGCCAGCAGCGTTGAGGGAGCGGGCCTAGCCAATGAGCAGTTCTTC.

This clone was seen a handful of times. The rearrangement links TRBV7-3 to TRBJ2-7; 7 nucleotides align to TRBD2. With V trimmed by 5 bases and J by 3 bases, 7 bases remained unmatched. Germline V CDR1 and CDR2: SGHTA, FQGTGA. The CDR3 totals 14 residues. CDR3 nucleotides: TGTGCCAGCAGCCACCGGGACTATAACTACGAGCAGTACTTC. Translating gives CASSHRDYNYEQYF.

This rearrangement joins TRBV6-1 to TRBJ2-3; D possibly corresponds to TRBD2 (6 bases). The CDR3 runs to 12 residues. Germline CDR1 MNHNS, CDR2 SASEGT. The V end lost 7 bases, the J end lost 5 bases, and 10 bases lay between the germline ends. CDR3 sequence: CASKSGEDTQYF. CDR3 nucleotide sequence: TGTGCCAGCAAGTCGGGGGAAGATACGCAGTATTTT.

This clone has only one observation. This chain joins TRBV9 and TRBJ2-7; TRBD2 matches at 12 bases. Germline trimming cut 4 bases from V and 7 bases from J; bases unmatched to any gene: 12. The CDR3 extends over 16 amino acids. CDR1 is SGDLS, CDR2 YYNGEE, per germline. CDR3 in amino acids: CASSPLLAGGPKEQYF. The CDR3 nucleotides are TGTGCCAGCAGCCCCCTTCTAGCGGGAGGGCCGAAAGAGCAGTACTTC.

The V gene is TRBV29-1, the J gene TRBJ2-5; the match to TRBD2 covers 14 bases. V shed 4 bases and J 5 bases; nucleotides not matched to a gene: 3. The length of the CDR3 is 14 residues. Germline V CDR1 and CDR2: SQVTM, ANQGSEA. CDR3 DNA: TGCAGCGTTGGGGGGACTAGCGGGAGTGAGACCCAGTACTTC. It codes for CSVGGTSGSETQYF. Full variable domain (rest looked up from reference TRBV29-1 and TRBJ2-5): SAVISQKPSRDICQRGTSLTIQCQVDSQVTMMFWYRQQPGQSLTLIATANQGSEATYESGFVIDKFPISRPNLTFSTLTVSNMSPEDSSIYLCSVGGTSGSETQYFGPGTRLLVL.

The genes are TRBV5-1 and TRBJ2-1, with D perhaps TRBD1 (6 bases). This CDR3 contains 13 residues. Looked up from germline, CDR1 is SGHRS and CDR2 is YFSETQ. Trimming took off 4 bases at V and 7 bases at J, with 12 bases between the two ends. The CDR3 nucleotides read TGCGCCAGCAGCCCGGATACAGGGAATGAGCAGTTCTTC. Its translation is CASSPDTGNEQFF.

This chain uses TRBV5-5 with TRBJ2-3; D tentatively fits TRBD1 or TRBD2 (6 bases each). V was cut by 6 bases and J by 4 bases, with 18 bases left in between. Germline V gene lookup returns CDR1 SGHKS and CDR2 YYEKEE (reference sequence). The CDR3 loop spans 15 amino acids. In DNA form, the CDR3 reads TGTGCCAGCACCCCATTGGGGGGCCAGGCAGATACGCAGTATTTT. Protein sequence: CASTPLGGQADTQYF. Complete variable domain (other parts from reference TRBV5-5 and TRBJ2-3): DAGVTQSPTHLIKTRGQQVTLRCSPISGHKSVSWYQQVLGQGPQFIFQYYEKEERGRGNFPDRFSARQFPNYSSELNVNALLLGDSALYLCASTPLGGQADTQYFGPGTRLTVL.

Here the CDR3 reads CASSIGPHQFF. CDR3 DNA: TGTGCCAGTAGTATAGGACCCCACCAGTTCTTC. V gene TRBV19 combines with J gene TRBJ2-1; D gene uncertain. Trimming left V 1 base short and J 13 bases short, with 8 bases between. This CDR3 has 11 residues. Germline V lookup: CDR1 LNHDA, CDR2 SQIVND (reference sequence).